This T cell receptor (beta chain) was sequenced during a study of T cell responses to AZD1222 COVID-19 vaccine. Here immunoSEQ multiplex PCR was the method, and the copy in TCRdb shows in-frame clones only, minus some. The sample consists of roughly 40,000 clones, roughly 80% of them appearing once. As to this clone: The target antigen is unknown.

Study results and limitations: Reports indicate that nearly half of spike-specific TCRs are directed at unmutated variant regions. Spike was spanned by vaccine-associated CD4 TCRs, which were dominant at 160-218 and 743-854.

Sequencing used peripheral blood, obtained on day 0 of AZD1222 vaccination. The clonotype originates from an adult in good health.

CDR3 DNA sequence: TGTGCCACCGGACGGGGGCCCAACGAGCAGTACTTC. Amino acids: CATGRGPNEQYF. The V gene is TRBV2, the J gene TRBJ2-7; D possibly matches TRBD1 or TRBD2 (6 bases each). Germline CDR1 is SNHLY and CDR2 is FYNNEI. Trimming cost V 10 bases and J 5 bases, with 15 bases left between them. This CDR3 contains 12 residues. Combining the CDR3 with reference TRBV2 and TRBJ2-7 gives the whole variable domain EPEVTQTPSHQVTQMGQEVILRCVPISNHLYFYWYRQILGQKVEFLVSFYNNEISEKSEIFDDQFSVERPDGSNFTLKIRSTKLEDSAMYFCATGRGPNEQYFGPGTRLTVT.